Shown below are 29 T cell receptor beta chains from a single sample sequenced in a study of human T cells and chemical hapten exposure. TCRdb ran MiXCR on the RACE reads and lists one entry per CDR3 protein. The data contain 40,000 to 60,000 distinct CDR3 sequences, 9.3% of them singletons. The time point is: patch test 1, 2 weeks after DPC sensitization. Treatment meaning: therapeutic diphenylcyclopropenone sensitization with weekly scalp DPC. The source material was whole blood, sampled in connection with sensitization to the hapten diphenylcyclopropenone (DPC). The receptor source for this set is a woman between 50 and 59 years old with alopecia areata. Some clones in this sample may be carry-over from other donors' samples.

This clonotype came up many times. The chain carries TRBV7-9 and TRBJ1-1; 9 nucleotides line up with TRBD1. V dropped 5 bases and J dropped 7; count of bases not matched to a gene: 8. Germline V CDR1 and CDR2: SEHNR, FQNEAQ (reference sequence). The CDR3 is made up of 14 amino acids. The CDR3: CASSRGQGTGEAFF. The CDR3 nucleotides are TGTGCCAGCAGCCGAGGACAGGGGACGGGTGAAGCTTTCTTT.

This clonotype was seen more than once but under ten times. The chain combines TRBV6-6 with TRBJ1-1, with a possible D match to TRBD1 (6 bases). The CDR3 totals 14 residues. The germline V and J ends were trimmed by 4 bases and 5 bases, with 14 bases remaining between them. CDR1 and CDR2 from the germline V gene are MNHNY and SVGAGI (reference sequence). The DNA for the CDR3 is TGTGCCAGCAGTTCGGACAGAGGGGGTACTGAAGCTTTCTTT. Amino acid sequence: CASSSDRGGTEAFF.

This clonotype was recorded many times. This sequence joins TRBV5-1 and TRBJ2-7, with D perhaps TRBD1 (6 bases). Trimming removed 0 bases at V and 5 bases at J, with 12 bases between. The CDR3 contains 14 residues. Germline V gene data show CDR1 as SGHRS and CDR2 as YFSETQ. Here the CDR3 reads CASSLAGVGDEQYF. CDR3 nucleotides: TGCGCCAGCAGCTTGGCAGGGGTAGGCGACGAGCAGTACTTC.

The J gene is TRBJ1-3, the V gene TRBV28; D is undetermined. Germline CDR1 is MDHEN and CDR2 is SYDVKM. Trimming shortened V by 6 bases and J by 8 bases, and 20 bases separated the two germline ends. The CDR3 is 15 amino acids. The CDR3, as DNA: TGTGCCAGCAGCCCCCCCGGCAGACAACAGCACACCATATATTTT. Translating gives CASSPPGRQQHTIYF.

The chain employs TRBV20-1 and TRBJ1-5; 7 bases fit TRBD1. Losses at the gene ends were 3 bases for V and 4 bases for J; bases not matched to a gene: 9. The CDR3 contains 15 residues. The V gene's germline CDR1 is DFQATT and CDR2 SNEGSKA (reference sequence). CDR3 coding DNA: TGCAGTGCTAGGCCGGGAAACAGGGGTAATCAGCCCCAGCATTTT. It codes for CSARPGNRGNQPQHF.

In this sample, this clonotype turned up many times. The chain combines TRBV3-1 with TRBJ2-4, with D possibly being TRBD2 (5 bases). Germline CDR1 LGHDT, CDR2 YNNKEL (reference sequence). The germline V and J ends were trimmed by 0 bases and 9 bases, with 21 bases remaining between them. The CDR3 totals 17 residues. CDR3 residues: CASSQDMLGGPRSIQYF. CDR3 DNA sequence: TGTGCCAGCAGCCAAGATATGTTGGGCGGGCCCAGGAGCATTCAGTACTTC.

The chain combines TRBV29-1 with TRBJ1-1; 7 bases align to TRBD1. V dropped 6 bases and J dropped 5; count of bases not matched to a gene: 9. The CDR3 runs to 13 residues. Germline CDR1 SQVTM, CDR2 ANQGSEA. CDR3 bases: TGCAGCGTGGAGGGGAGCAGGGGGACTGAAGCTTTCTTT. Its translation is CSVEGSRGTEAFF.

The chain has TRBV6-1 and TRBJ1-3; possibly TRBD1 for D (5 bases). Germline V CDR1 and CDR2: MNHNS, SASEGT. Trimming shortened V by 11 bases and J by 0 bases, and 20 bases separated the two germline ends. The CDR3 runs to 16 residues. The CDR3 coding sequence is TGTGCCGGGAGGAGTTGGGACGCCTACTCTGGAAACACCATATATTTT. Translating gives CAGRSWDAYSGNTIYF.

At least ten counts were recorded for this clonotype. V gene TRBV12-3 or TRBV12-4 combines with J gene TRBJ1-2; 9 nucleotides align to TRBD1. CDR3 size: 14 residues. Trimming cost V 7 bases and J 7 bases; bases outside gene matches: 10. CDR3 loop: CASTATGGSFGYTF. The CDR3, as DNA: TGTGCCAGCACCGCCACAGGGGGCTCTTTTGGCTACACCTTC.

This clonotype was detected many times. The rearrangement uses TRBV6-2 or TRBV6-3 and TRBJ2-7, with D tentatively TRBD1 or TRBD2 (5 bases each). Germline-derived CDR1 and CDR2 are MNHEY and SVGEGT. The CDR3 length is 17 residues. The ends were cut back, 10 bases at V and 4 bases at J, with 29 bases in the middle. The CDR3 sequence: CATTTPGPIKKRYEQYF. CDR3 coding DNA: TGTGCCACCACTACCCCGGGACCGATCAAAAAACGATACGAGCAGTACTTC.

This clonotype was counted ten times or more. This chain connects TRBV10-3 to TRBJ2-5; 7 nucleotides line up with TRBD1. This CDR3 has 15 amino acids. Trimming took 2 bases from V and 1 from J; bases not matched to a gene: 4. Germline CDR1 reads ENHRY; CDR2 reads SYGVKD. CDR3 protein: CAISEATGPQETQYF. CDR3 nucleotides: TGTGCCATCAGTGAGGCGACAGGGCCCCAAGAGACCCAGTACTTC.

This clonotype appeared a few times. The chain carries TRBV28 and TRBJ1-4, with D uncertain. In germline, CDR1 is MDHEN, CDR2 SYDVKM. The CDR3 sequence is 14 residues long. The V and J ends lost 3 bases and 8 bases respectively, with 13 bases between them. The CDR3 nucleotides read TGTGCCAGCAGTTTGTGGGCGTTTGGGGAAAAACTGTTTTTT. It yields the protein CASSLWAFGEKLFF.

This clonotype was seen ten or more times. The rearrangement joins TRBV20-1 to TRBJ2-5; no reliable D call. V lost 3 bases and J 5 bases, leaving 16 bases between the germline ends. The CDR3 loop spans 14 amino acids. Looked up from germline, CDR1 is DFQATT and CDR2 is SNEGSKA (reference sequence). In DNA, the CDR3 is TGCAGTGCTAGGCCCCGACCGGTCCCGGAGACCCAGTACTTC. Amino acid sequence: CSARPRPVPETQYF.

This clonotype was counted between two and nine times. The CDR3 loop reads CASSGFDEQFF. DNA of the CDR3: TGTGCCAGCAGCGGATTTGATGAGCAGTTCTTC. V is TRBV3-1 and J is TRBJ2-1; no reliable D call. Germline values: CDR1 LGHDT, CDR2 YNNKEL (reference sequence). This CDR3 is built from 11 residues. V was shortened by 5 bases and J by 8 bases, with 7 bases between the two germline ends.

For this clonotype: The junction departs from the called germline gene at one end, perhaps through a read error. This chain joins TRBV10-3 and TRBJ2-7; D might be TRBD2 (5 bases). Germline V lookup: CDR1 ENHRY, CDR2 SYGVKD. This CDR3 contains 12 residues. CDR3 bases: TGTGCCATCAGTGACCCCGGACGGACTTACTTCTTC. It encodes CAISDPGRTYFF.

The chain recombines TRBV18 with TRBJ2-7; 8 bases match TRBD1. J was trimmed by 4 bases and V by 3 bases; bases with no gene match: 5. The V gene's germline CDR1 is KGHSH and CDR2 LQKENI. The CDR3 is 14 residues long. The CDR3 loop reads CASSPDRAQYEQYF. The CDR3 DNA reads TGTGCCAGCTCACCGGACAGGGCGCAGTACGAGCAGTACTTC.

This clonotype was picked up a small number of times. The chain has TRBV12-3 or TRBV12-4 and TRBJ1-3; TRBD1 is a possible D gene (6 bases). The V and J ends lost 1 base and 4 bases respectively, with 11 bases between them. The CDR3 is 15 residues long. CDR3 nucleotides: TGTGCCAGCAGTTTAGTGGGGGCGCGGGGAAACACCATATATTTT. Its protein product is CASSLVGARGNTIYF.

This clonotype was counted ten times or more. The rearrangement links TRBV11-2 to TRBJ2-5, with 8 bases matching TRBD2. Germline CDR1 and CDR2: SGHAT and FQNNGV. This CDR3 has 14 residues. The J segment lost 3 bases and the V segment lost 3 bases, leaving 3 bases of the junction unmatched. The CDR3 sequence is CASSFSGAKETQYF. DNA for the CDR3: TGTGCCAGCAGCTTTAGCGGGGCAAAAGAGACCCAGTACTTC.

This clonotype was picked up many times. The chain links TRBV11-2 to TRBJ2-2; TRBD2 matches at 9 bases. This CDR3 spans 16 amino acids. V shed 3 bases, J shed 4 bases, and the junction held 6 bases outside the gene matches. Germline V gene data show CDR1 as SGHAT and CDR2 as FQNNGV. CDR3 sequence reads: CASSFSSGISTGELFF. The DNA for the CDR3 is TGTGCCAGCAGCTTTTCTAGCGGGATCAGCACCGGGGAGCTGTTTTTT. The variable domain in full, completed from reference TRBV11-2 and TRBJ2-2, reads EAGVAQSPRYKIIEKRQSVAFWCNPISGHATLYWYQQILGQGPKLLIQFQNNGVVDDSQLPKDRFSAERLKGVDSTLKIQPAKLEDSAVYLCASSFSSGISTGELFFGEGSRLTVL.

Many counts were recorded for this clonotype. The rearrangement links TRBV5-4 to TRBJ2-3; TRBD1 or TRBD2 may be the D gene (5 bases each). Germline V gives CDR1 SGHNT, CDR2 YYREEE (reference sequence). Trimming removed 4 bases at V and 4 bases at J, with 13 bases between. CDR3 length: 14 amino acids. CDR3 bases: TGTGCCAGCAGCCTCGGGACCGGGCCAGATACGCAGTATTTT. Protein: CASSLGTGPDTQYF.

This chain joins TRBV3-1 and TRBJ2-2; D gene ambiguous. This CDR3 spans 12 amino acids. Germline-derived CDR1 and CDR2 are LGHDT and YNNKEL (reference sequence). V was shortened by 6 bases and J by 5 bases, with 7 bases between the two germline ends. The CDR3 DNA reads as TGTGCCAGCAGACAACGAACCGGGGAGCTGTTTTTT. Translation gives CASRQRTGELFF.

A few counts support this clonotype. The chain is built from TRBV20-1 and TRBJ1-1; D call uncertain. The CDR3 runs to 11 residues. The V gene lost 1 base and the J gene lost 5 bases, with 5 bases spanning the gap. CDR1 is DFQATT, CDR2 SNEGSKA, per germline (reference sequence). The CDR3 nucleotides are TGCAGTGCTAGAGGGTGGACTGAAGCTTTCTTT. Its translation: CSARGWTEAFF.

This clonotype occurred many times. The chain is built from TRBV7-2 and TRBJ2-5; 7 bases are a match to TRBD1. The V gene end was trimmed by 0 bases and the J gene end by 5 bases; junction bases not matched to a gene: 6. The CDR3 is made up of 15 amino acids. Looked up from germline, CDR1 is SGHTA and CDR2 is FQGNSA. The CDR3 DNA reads TGTGCCAGCAGCTTAGCGGGGACAGCCGGGGAGACCCAGTACTTC. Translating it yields CASSLAGTAGETQYF.

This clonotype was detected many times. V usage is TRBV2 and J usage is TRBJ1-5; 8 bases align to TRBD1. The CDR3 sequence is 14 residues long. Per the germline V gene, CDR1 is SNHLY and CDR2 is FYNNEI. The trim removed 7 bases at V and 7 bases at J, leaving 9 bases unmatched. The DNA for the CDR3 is TGTGCCAGCACCCGATCAGGGGGCACGCAGCCCCAGCATTTT. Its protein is CASTRSGGTQPQHF. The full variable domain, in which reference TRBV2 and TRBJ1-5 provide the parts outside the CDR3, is EPEVTQTPSHQVTQMGQEVILRCVPISNHLYFYWYRQILGQKVEFLVSFYNNEISEKSEIFDDQFSVERPDGSNFTLKIRSTKLEDSAMYFCASTRSGGTQPQHFGDGTRLSIL.

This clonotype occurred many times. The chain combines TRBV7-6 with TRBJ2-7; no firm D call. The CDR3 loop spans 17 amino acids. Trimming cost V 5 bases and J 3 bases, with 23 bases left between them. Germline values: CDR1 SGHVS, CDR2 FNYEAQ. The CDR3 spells CASSPAWIGRENYEQYF. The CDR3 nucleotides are TGTGCCAGCAGCCCGGCTTGGATAGGGCGCGAAAACTACGAGCAGTACTTC.

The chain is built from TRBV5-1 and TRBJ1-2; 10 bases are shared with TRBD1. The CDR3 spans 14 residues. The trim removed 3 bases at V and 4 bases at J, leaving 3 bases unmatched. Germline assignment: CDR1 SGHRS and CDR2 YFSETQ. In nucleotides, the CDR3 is TGCGCCAGCAGCTCCGGGGACAGGGGCTATGGCTACACCTTC. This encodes CASSSGDRGYGYTF.

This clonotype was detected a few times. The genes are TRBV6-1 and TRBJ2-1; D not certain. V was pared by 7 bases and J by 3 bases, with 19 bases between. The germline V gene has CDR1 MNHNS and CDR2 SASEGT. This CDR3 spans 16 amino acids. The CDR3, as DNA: TGTGCCAGCATTTCTGGTCGGGCCATACTCTACAATGAGCAGTTCTTC. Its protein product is CASISGRAILYNEQFF.

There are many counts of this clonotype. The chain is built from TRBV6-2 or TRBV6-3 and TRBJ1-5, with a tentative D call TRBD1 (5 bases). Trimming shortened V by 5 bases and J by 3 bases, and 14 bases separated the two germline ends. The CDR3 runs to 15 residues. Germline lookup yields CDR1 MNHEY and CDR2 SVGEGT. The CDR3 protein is CASSKRDGYNQPQHF. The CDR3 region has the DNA TGTGCCAGCAGTAAAAGGGACGGATACAATCAGCCCCAGCATTTT.

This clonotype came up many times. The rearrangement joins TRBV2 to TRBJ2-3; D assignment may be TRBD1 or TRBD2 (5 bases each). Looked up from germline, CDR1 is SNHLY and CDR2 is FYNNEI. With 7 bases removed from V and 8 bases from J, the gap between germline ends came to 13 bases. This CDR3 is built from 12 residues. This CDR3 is CASKGDEGTQYF. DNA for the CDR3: TGTGCCAGCAAAGGGGACGAGGGTACGCAGTATTTT.